This T cell receptor (beta chain) was obtained from a study of shared clonotypes between healthy human individuals. Study conclusions and caveats: Despite large depth, sorted-subset datasets appeared incompletely sequenced. The authors sampled blood alone, and tissue repertoires likely differ.

In the case of this clone: The antigen remains unidentified.

Assay used: immunoSEQ multiplex PCR; TCRdb lists only in-frame clones, some missing. The repertoire holds around 510,000 clones, with more than 95% as singletons. The source is a woman aged 30 to 39 in good health. Sequencing was performed on naive CD4+ T cells sorted from blood. Subset denoted: CD45RA+ positively selected.

The DNA of the CDR3 is TGTGCCAGTAGTTGGACTAGCGGACGGACAGATTGGAATGAGCAGTTCTTC. It translates to CASSWTSGRTDWNEQFF. The gene calls are TRBV19 and TRBJ2-1, with 10 nucleotides matching TRBD2. Germline V CDR1 and CDR2: LNHDA, SQIVND (reference sequence). V dropped 5 bases and J dropped 7; count of bases not matched to a gene: 14. The CDR3 covers 17 residues.